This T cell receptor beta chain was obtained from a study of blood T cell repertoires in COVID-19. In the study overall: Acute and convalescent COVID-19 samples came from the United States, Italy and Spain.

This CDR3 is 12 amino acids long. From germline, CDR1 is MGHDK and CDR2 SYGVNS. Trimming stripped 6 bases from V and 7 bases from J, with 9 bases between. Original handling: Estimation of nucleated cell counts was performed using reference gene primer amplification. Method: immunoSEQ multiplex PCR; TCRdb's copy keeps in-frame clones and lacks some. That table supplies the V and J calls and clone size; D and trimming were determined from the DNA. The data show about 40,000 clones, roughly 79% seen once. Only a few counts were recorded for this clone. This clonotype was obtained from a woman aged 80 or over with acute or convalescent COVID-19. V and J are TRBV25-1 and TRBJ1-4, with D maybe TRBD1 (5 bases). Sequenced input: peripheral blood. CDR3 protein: CASSWGVEKLFF. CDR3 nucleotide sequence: TGTGCCAGCAGCTGGGGGGTTGAAAAACTGTTTTTT. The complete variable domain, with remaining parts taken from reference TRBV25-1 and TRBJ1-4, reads EADIYQTPRYLVIGTGKKITLECSQTMGHDKMYWYQQDPGMELHLIHYSYGVNSTEKGDLSSESTVSRIRTEHFPLTLESARPSHTSQYLCASSWGVEKLFFGSGTQLSVL.